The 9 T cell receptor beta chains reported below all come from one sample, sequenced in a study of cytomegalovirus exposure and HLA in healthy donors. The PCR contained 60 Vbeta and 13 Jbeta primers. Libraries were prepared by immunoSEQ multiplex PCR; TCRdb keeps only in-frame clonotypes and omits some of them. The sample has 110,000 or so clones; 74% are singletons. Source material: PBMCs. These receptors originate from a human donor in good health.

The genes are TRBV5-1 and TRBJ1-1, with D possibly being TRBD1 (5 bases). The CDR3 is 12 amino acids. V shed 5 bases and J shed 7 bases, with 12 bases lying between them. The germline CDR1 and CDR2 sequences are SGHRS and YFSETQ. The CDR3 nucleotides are TGCGCCAGCAGAGACAGCACCGTTGAAGCTTTCTTT. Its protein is CASRDSTVEAFF.

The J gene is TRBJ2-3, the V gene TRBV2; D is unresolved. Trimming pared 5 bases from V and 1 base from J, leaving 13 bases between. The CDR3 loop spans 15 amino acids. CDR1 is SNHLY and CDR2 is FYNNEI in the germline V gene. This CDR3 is CASSPSLSGTDTQYF. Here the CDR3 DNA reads TGTGCCAGCAGTCCTTCCCTAAGCGGCACAGATACGCAGTATTTT. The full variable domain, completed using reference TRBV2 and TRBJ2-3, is EPEVTQTPSHQVTQMGQEVILRCVPISNHLYFYWYRQILGQKVEFLVSFYNNEISEKSEIFDDQFSVERPDGSNFTLKIRSTKLEDSAMYFCASSPSLSGTDTQYFGPGTRLTVL.

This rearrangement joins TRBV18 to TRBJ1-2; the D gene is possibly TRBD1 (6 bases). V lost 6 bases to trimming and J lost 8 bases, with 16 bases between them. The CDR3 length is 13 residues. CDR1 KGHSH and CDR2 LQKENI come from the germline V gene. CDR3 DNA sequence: TGTGCCAGCTCTCCTGACAGGATTGGAGGCTACACCTTC. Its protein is CASSPDRIGGYTF.

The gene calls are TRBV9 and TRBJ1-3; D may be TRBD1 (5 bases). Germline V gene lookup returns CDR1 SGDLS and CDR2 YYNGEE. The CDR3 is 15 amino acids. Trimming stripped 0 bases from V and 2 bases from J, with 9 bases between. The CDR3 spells CASSVAQGAGNTIYF. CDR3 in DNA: TGTGCCAGCAGCGTAGCCCAAGGGGCTGGAAACACCATATATTTT.

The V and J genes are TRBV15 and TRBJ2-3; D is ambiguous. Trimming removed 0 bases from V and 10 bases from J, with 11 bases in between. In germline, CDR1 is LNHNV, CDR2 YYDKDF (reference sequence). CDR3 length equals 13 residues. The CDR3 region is CATSRDIDSAQYF. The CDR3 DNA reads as TGTGCCACCAGCAGAGATATAGACTCTGCGCAGTATTTT.

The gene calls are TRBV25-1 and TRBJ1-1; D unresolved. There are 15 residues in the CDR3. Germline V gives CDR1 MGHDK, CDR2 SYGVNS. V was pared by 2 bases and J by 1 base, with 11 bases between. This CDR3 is CASSETRAQNTEAFF. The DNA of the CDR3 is TGTGCCAGCAGTGAAACGAGGGCGCAGAACACTGAAGCTTTCTTT.

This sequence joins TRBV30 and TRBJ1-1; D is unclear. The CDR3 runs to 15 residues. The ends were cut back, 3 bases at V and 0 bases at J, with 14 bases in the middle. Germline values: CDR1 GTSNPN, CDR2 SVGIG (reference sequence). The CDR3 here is CAWRKPRFMNTEAFF. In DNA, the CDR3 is TGTGCCTGGAGAAAACCGAGGTTCATGAACACTGAAGCTTTCTTT.

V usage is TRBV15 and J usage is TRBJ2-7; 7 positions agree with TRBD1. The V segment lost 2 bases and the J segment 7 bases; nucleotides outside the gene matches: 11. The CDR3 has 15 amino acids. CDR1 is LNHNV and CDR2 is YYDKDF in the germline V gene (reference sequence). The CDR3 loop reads CATSRLQGSGREQYF. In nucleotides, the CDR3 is TGTGCCACCAGCAGACTACAGGGGAGTGGTCGTGAGCAGTACTTC.

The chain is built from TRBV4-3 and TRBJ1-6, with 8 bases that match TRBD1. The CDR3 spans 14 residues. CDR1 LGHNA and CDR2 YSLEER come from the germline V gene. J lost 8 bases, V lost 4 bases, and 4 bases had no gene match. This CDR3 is CASSLGTGDSPLHF. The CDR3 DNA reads TGCGCCAGCAGCCTAGGGACAGGCGATTCACCCCTCCACTTT.